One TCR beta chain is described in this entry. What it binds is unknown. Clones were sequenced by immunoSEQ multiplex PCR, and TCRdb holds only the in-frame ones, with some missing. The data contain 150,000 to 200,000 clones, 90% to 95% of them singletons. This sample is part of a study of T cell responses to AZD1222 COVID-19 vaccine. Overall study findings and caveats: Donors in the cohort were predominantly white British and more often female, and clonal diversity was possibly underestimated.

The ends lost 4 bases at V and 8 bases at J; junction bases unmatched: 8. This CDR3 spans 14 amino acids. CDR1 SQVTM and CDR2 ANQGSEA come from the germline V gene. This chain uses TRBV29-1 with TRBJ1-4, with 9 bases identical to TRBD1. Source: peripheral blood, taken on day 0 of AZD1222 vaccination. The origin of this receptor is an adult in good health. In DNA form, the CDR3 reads TGCAGCGTTGCGACAGGGGGTCCGGGAGAAAAACTGTTTTTT. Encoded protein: CSVATGGPGEKLFF.